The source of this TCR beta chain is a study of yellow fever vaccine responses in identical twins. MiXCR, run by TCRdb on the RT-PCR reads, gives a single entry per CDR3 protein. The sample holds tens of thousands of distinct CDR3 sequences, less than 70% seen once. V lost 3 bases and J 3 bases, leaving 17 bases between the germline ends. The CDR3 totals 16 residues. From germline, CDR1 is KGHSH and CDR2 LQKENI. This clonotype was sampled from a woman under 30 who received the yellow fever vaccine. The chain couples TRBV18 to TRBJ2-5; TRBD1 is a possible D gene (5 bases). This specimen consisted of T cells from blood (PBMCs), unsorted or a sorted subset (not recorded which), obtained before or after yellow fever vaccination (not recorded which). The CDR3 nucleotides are TGTGCCAGCTCACCCCCCGCAGGGCGGATGGAAGAGACCCAGTACTTC. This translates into CASSPPAGRMEETQYF.